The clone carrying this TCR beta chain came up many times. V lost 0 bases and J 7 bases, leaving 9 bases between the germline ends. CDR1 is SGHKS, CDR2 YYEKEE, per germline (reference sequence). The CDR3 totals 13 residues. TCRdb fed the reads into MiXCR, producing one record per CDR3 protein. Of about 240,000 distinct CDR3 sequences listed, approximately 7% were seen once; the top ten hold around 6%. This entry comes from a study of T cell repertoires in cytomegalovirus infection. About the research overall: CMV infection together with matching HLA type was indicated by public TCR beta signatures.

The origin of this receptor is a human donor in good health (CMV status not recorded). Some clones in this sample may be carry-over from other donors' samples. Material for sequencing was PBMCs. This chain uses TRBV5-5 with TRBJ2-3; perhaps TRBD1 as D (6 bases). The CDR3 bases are TGTGCCAGCAGCTTGGCAGGGGCGCATACGCAGTATTTT. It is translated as CASSLAGAHTQYF.